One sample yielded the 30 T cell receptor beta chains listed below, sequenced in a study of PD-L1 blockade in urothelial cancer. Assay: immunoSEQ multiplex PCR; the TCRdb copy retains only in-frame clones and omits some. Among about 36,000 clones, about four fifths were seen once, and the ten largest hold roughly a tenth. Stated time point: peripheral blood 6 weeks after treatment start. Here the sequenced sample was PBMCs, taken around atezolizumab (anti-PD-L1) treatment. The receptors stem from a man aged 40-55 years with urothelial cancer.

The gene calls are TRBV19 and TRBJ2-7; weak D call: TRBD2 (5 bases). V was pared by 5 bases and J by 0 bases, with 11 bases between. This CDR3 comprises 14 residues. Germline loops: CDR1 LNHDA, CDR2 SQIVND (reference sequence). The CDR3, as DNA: TGTGCCAGTAGTGTCGAGGGAAGCTCCTACGAGCAGTACTTC. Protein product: CASSVEGSSYEQYF.

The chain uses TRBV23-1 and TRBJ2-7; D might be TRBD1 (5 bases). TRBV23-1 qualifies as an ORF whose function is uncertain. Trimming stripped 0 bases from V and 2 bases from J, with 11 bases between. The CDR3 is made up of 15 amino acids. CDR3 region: CASSQSTAWPYEQYF. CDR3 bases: TGCGCCAGCAGTCAATCGACAGCCTGGCCCTACGAGCAGTACTTC.

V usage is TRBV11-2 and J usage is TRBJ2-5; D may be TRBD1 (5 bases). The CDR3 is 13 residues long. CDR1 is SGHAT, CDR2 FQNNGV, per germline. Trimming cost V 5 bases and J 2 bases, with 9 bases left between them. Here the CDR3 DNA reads TGTGCCAGCAGCCTCGACAGTCAAGAGACCCAGTACTTC. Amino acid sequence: CASSLDSQETQYF.

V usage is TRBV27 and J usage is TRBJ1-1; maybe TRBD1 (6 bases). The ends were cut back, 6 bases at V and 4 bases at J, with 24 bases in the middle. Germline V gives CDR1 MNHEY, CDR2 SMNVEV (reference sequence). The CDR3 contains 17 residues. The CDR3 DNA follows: TGTGCCAGCAGGGAAGATGGGAGGGGGGGCTGGGGCACTGAAGCTTTCTTT. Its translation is CASREDGRGGWGTEAFF.

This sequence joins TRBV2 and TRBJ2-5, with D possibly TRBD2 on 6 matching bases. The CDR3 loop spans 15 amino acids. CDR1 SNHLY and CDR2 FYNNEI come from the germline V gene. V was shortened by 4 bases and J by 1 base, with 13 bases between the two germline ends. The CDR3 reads CASSGSGVGQETQYF. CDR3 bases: TGTGCCAGCAGTGGGTCGGGGGTAGGCCAAGAGACCCAGTACTTC.

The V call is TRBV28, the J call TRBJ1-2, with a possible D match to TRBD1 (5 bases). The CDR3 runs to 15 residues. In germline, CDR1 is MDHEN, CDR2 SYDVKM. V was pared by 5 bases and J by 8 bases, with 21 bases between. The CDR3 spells CASSNPGGDQEGYTF. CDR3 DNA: TGTGCCAGCAGTAACCCCGGAGGGGACCAGGAGGGCTACACCTTC.

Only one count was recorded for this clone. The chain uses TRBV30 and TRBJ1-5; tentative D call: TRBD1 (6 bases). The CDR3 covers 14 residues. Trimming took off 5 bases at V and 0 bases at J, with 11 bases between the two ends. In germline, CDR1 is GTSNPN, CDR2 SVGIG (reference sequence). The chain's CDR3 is CAWGGQPSNQPQHF. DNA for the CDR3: TGTGCCTGGGGTGGACAGCCTAGCAATCAGCCCCAGCATTTT.

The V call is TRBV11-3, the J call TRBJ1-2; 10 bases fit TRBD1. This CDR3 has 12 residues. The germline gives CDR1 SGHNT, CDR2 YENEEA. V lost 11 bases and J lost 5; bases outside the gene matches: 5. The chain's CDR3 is CAGSDRGYGYTF. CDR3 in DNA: TGTGCCGGGTCGGACAGGGGGTATGGCTACACCTTC. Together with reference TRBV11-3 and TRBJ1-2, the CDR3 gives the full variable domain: EAGVVQSPRYKIIEKKQPVAFWCNPISGHNTLYWYLQNLGQGPELLIRYENEEAVDDSQLPKDRFSAERLKGVDSTLKIQPAELGDSAVYLCAGSDRGYGYTFGSGTRLTVV.

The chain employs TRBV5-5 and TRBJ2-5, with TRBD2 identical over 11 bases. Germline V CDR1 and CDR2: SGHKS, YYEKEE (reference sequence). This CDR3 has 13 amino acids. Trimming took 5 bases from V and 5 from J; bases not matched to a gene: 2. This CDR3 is CASRLAGGETQYF. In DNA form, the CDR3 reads TGTGCCAGCAGGTTAGCGGGAGGGGAGACCCAGTACTTC.

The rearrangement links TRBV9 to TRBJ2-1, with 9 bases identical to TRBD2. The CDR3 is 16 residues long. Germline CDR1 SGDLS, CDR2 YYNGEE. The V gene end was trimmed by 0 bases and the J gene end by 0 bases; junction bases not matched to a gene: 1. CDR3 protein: CASSVELAGSYNEQFF. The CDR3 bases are TGTGCCAGCAGCGTAGAACTAGCGGGCTCCTACAATGAGCAGTTCTTC.

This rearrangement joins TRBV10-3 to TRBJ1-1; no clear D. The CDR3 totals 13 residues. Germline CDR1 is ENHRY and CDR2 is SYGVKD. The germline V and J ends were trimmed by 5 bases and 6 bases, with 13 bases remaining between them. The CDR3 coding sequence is TGTGCCATCAGTCCCCGCGGAGGCGCTGAAGCTTTCTTT. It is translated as CAISPRGGAEAFF.

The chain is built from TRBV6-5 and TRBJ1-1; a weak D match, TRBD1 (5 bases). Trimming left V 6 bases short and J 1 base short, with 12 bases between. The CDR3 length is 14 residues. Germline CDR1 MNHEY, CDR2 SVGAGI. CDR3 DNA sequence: TGTGCCAGCAGGGGGTGGACACGGAACACTGAAGCTTTCTTT. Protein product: CASRGWTRNTEAFF.

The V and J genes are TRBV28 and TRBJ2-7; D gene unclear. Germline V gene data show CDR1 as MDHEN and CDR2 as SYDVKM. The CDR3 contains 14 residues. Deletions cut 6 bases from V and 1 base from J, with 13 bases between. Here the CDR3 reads CASRPESYSYEQYF. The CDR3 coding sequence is TGTGCCAGCAGACCCGAGTCATATTCCTACGAGCAGTACTTC. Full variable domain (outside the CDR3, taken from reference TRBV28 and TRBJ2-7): DVKVTQSSRYLVKRTGEKVFLECVQDMDHENMFWYRQDPGLGLRLIYFSYDVKMKEKGDIPEGYSVSREKKERFSLILESASTNQTSMYLCASRPESYSYEQYFGPGTRLTVT.

CDR3 sequence: CASSLDRVKPQHF. The CDR3 DNA sequence: TGCGCCAGCAGCTTGGACAGGGTAAAGCCCCAGCATTTT. V gene TRBV5-1 combines with J gene TRBJ1-5; TRBD1 is a possible D gene (6 bases). V lost 0 bases and J lost 8, with 9 bases in between. Germline CDR1 and CDR2: SGHRS and YFSETQ. CDR3 length equals 13 residues.

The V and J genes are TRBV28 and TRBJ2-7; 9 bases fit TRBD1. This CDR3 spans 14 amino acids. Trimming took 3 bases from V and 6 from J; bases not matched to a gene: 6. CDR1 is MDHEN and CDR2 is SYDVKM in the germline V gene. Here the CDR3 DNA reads TGTGCCAGCAGTTTGAACAGGGGGCCCGGCGAGCAGTACTTC. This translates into CASSLNRGPGEQYF.

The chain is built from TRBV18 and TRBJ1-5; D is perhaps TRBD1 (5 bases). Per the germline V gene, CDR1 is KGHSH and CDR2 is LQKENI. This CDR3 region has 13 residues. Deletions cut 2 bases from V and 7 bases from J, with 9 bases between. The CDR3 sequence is CASSPGAAQPQHF. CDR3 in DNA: TGTGCCAGCTCACCAGGGGCCGCCCAGCCCCAGCATTTT.

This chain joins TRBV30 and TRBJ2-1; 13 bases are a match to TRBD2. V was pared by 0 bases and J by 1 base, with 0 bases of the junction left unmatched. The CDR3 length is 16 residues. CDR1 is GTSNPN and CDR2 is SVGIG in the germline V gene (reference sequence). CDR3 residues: CAWSVLAGGSYNEQFF. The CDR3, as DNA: TGTGCCTGGAGTGTACTAGCGGGAGGGTCCTACAATGAGCAGTTCTTC.

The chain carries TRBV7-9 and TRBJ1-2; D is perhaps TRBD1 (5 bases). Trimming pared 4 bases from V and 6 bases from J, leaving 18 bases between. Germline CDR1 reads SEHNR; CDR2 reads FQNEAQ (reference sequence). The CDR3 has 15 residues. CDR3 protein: CASSSTGPPPDGYTF. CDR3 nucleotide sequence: TGTGCCAGCAGCTCAACAGGTCCCCCCCCCGATGGCTACACCTTC. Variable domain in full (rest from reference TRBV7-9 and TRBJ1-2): DTGVSQNPRHKITKRGQNVTFRCDPISEHNRLYWYRQTLGQGPEFLTYFQNEAQLEKSRLLSDRFSAERPKGSFSTLEIQRTEQGDSAMYLCASSSTGPPPDGYTFGSGTRLTVV.

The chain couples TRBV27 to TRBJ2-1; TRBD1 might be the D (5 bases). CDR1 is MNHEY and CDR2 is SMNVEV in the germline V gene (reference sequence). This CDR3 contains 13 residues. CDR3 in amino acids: CAVQGAISNEQFF. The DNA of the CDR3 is TGTGCAGTTCAAGGGGCCATATCAAATGAGCAGTTCTTC.

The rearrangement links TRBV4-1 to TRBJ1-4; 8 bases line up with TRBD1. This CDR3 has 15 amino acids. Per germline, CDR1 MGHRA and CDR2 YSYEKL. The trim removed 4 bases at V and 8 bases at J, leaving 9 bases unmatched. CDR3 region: CASSRGQGGGEKLFF. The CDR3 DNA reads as TGCGCCAGCAGCCGCGGACAGGGAGGAGGAGAAAAACTGTTTTTT.

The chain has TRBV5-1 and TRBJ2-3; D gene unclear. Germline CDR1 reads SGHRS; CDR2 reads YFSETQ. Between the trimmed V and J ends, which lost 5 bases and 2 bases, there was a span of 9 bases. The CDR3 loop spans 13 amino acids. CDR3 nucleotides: TGCGCCAGCAGAGCCTCAACCACAGATACGCAGTATTTT. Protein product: CASRASTTDTQYF.

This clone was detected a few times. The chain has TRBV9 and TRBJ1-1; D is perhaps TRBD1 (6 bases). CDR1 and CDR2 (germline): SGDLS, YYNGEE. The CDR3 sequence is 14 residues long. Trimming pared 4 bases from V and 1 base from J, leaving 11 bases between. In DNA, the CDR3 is TGTGCCAGCAGCCGGACAGACCAGAACACTGAAGCTTTCTTT. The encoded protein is CASSRTDQNTEAFF.

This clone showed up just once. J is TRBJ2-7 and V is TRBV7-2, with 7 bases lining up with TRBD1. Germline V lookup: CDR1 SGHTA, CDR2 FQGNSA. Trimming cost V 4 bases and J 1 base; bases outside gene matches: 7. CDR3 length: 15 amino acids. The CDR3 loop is CASSSGQALSYEQYF. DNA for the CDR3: TGTGCCAGCAGCTCCGGACAGGCTCTATCCTACGAGCAGTACTTC.

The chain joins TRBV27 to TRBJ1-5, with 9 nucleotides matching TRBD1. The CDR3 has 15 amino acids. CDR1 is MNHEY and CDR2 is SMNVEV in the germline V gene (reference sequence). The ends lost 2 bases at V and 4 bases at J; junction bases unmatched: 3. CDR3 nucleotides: TGTGCCAGCAGTTTAGGACAGGGGCCTAATCAGCCCCAGCATTTT. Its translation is CASSLGQGPNQPQHF.

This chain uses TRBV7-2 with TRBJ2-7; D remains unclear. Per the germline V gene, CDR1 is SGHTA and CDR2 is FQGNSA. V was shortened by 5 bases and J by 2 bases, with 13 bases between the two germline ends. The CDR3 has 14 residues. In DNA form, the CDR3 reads TGTGCCAGCAGCCTGACTTATCCAACCTACGAGCAGTACTTC. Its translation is CASSLTYPTYEQYF.

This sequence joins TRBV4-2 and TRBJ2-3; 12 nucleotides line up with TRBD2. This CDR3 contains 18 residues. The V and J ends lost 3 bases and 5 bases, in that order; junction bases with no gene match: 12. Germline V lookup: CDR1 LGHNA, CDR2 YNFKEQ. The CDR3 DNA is TGTGCCAGCAGCCATCAACTCGGGACTAGCGGGTTCATAGATACGCAGTATTTT. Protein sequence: CASSHQLGTSGFIDTQYF.

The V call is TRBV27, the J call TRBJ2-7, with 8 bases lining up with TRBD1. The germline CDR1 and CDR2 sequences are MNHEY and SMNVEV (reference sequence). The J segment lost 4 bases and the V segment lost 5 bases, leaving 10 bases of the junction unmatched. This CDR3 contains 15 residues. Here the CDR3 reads CASSSQGAGRYEQYF. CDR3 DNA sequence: TGTGCCAGCAGTAGCCAGGGGGCAGGGAGGTACGAGCAGTACTTC.

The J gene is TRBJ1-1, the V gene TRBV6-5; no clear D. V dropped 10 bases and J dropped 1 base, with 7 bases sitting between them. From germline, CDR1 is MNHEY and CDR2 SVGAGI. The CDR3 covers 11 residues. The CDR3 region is CATTTNTEAFF. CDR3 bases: TGTGCCACCACAACGAACACTGAAGCTTTCTTT.

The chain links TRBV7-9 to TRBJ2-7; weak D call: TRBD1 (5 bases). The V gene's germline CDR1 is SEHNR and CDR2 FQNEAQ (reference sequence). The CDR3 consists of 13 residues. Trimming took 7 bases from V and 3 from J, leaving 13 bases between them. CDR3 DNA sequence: TGTGCCAGCACCTCTCGAACAGGCTACGAGCAGTACTTC. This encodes CASTSRTGYEQYF.

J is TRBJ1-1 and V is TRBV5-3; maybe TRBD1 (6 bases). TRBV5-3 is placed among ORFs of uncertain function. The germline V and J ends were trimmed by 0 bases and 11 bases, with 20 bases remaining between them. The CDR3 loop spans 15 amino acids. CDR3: CARSLDQGKGSMAFF. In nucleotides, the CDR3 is TGTGCCAGAAGCTTGGACCAGGGGAAAGGGTCAATGGCTTTCTTT.